These T cell receptor beta chains were read from a single sample in a study of post-analysis software for immune sequencing data. TCRdb reprocessed the PCR reads via MiXCR and lists one record per CDR3 protein. The sample lists some 690,000 distinct CDR3 sequences, more than 50% occurring once. Specimen: blood. The receptors originated from a girl between 2 and 10 years old with multiple sclerosis. Each CDR3 is given with its conserved first and last residue. Fields, in order: V gene, J gene, clone size, D gene, CDR3 DNA, CDR3 protein. A D gene is named only where the DNA matches it firmly. Some rows have no size entry. The others give once, few or many, or a class for an expanded clone.

TRBV29-1	TRBJ1-1	.	.	TGCAGCGTTTTCGCCGGAGGGGGGGACACTATGAACACTGAAGCTTTCTTT	CSVFAGGGDTMNTEAFF
TRBV15	TRBJ2-7	.	TRBD2	TGTGCCACCAGCAGAGATAGCGGGGAAGAGCAGTACTTC	CATSRDSGEEQYF
TRBV7-2	TRBJ2-7	few	TRBD1	TGTGCCAGCAGCCCAGGGACAGGGGGCACGACCTACGAGCAGTACTTC	CASSPGTGGTTYEQYF
TRBV10-3	TRBJ2-1	.	TRBD2	TGTGCCATCAGAACAGCGGGGGGGACTTACAATGAGCAGTTCTTC	CAIRTAGGTYNEQFF
TRBV5-1	TRBJ2-7	.	.	TGCGCCAGCAGCTTGGATCTGACGCGACAGCCCTACGAGCAGTACTTC	CASSLDLTRQPYEQYF
TRBV6-5	TRBJ2-1	few	.	TGTGCCAGCAGTTACTCGAGGGTAGGGGATGAGCAGTTCTTC	CASSYSRVGDEQFF
TRBV20-1	TRBJ2-1	few	.	TGCAGTGCCTGCCGTAGTGGCAATGAGCAGTTCTTC	CSACRSGNEQFF
TRBV20-1	TRBJ2-3	.	.	TGCAGTGCTAGTATTGGGGCACTCCGGGATACGCAGTATTTT	CSASIGALRDTQYF
TRBV6-5	TRBJ1-5	.	.	TGTGCCAGCCGGGGGCCCAATCAGCCCCAGCATTTT	CASRGPNQPQHF
TRBV12-3/TRBV12-4	TRBJ1-5	once	.	TGTGCCAGCAGCCGGGACCAGCCGGACCAGCCCCAGCATTTT	CASSRDQPDQPQHF
TRBV5-5	TRBJ2-3	few	.	TGTGCCAGCAGCTTGTTGCCAGGGGAGGGCACAGATACGCAGTATTTT	CASSLLPGEGTDTQYF
TRBV4-3	TRBJ2-3	.	.	TGCGCCAGCAGCCAAGATCCCCGGGGGGCCGTTTCAGATACGCAGTATTTT	CASSQDPRGAVSDTQYF
TRBV4-1	TRBJ2-3	.	.	TGCGCCAGCAGCCTCCAACTAGGGGTAGCAGATATGCAGTATTTT	CASSLQLGVADMQYF
TRBV12-3/TRBV12-4	TRBJ2-6	.	.	TGTGCCAGCAGTTCTAAGGACGGAACGGTCTCTGGGGCCAACGTCCTGACTTTC	CASSSKDGTVSGANVLTF
TRBV6-2/TRBV6-3	TRBJ1-1	.	.	TGTGCCACCTCTCAGGTGGGAGCTTTCTTT	CATSQVGAFF
TRBV29-1	TRBJ2-3	.	.	TGCAGCGGTGGGACCACAGATACGCAGTATTTT	CSGGTTDTQYF
TRBV10-3	TRBJ2-7	.	.	TGTGCCATCAGCTCTGGGGGGAGCTCCTACGAGCAGTACTTC	CAISSGGSSYEQYF
TRBV7-2	TRBJ2-1	.	.	TGTGCCAGCAGCTTAAGGGCAGGGACTTCCGATGAGCAGTTCTTC	CASSLRAGTSDEQFF
TRBV7-2	TRBJ2-3	.	.	TGTGCCAGCGCAAGGGAGGATACGCAGTATTTT	CASAREDTQYF
TRBV7-2	TRBJ1-2	.	TRBD1	TGTGCCAGCAGCTTAGGCAGACGGGACAGGGATATCTACACCTTC	CASSLGRRDRDIYTF
TRBV5-1	TRBJ2-7	.	.	TGCGCCAGCAGCTTGGCCACCAACGAGCAGTACTTC	CASSLATNEQYF
TRBV7-9	TRBJ1-2	few	TRBD1	TGTGCCAGCAGCTTAAAAGCCGCAGGGGGAGGAGAGTATGGCTACACCTTC	CASSLKAAGGGEYGYTF
TRBV4-3	TRBJ1-1	.	TRBD1	TGCGCCAGCAGCCCTCGACAGGGTGGGAGGACTGAAGCTTTCTTT	CASSPRQGGRTEAFF
TRBV29-1	TRBJ2-1	.	TRBD1	TGCAGCGCTGCCCCGACAGGGGATGAGCAGTTCTTC	CSAAPTGDEQFF
TRBV6-2/TRBV6-3	TRBJ1-6	once	TRBD1	TGTGCCAGCAGACCTCCGGGACAGGGGAATTCACCCCTCCACTTT	CASRPPGQGNSPLHF
TRBV7-9	TRBJ2-3	few	TRBD2	TGTGCCAGCAGCCCCCTAGCGGAGTACACAGATACGCAGTATTTT	CASSPLAEYTDTQYF
TRBV6-5	TRBJ2-3	.	.	TGTGCCAGCATCGGGCATGGCACAGATACGCAGTATTTT	CASIGHGTDTQYF
TRBV6-2/TRBV6-3	TRBJ2-1	.	.	TGTGCCAGCGGCCGCGGGCAGGCCTACAATGAGCAGTTCTTC	CASGRGQAYNEQFF
TRBV7-7	TRBJ2-3	few	TRBD2	TGTGCCAGCAGCCCAGGGGGACTAGCGGGAGATACGCAGTATTTT	CASSPGGLAGDTQYF
TRBV21-1	TRBJ2-6	.	.	TGTGCCGGACGTCAGGGCGCCTCTGGGGCCAACGTCCTGACTTTC	CAGRQGASGANVLTF
TRBV20-1	TRBJ2-1	.	.	TGCAGTGCTGAGGTTGGGACTCTCTACAATGAGCAGTTCTTC	CSAEVGTLYNEQFF
TRBV19	TRBJ2-1	few	TRBD1	TGTGCCAGCTCGGACAGGGAAGGAGAGCAGTTCTTC	CASSDREGEQFF
TRBV12-3/TRBV12-4	TRBJ2-1	.	TRBD2	TGTGCCAGCAGTCGAGGGCGGGGGATGGGCAATGAGCAGTTCTTC	CASSRGRGMGNEQFF
TRBV6-2/TRBV6-3	TRBJ1-2	.	.	TGTGCCAGCAGTTACGGGGTTGCTGGCTACACCTTC	CASSYGVAGYTF
TRBV7-6	TRBJ2-7	.	.	TGTGCCAGCAGCGCCGCGGACGGGAACTACGAGCAGTACTTC	CASSAADGNYEQYF
TRBV29-1	TRBJ2-7	.	.	TGCAGCGTTGAAGCCCCAAGCTCCTACGAGCAGTACTTC	CSVEAPSSYEQYF